The present TCR beta chain was sequenced within a study of glioma-infiltrating T cells after dendritic cell vaccination. On the study more broadly: Dendritic cell vaccine was injected intradermally three times, biweekly. Study-wide results and limits: The cohort had few patients with full blood and tumor sets.

Concerning this clone: What it binds is not known.

V gave up 2 bases and J gave up 1 base; unmatched junction bases: 5. CDR3 size: 16 residues. Germline V gene lookup returns CDR1 SGHVS and CDR2 FNYEAQ. TCRdb keeps only in-frame clones here, not all; method: immunoSEQ multiplex PCR. The sample carries 65,000 to 80,000 clones, roughly 84% recorded once. Time point denoted: after dendritic cell vaccination, including at tumor progression/relapse. The chain joins TRBV7-6 to TRBJ2-1; 7 positions agree with TRBD2. The TCR was taken from a human donor with glioblastoma. Sequencing was performed on blood, taken after dendritic cell vaccination. CDR3: CASSLLGGVSYNEQFF. CDR3 sequence (DNA): TGTGCCAGCAGCTTATTGGGAGGGGTGTCCTACAATGAGCAGTTCTTC.